Sequencing of this TCR beta chain was carried out in a study of STAT3 mutations in large granular lymphocyte leukemia. Study at large: More than half of T-LGLL patients received immunosuppressive therapy.

This CDR3 contains 17 residues. From germline, CDR1 is MNHEY and CDR2 SMNVEV (reference sequence). V lost 5 bases to trimming and J lost 3 bases, with 20 bases between them. Clones were sequenced by immunoSEQ multiplex PCR, and TCRdb holds only the in-frame ones, with some missing. The data show roughly 46,000 clones, 80% to 90% seen once. On this clone: Its antigen is undetermined.

General study results and limits: Some patients had persisting codominant clonotypes that could mask small clones. Every T-LGLL patient had at least one immunodominant TCRbeta clonotype. In about 30% of the 18 patients, new TCR clonotypes emerged after therapy. In several patients, dominant TCR clone burden exceeded STAT3 mutant burden.

This TCR was sampled from a human donor with T large granular lymphocyte leukemia. Some clones in this sample may be carry-over from other donors' samples. Input material: PBMCs. The rearrangement links TRBV27 to TRBJ2-1; TRBD1 might be the D (6 bases). Here the CDR3 DNA reads TGTGCCAGCAGTCCCACCTCCCGAACAGGGAACTACAATGAGCAGTTCTTC. Its translation: CASSPTSRTGNYNEQFF.